What follows are 10 T cell receptor beta chains derived from one specimen sequenced in a study of technical replicates of blood from a handful of donors. Clones were read by immunoSEQ multiplex PCR, and TCRdb kept only the in-frame ones, dropping some. This table has some 66,000 clones, about 98% appearing once. The specimen was T cells isolated from PBMCs. Receptor source: a human donor in good health.

V and J are TRBV5-1 and TRBJ1-3; 10 nucleotides line up with TRBD1. Germline values: CDR1 SGHRS, CDR2 YFSETQ. Losses at the gene ends were 2 bases for V and 4 bases for J; bases not matched to a gene: 9. The CDR3 has 17 residues. This CDR3 reads CASSFRRQGARGNTIYF. The CDR3 region has the DNA TGCGCCAGCAGCTTTCGTCGACAGGGGGCGCGGGGAAACACCATATATTTT.

The chain couples TRBV5-4 to TRBJ2-3; TRBD2 matches at 13 bases. This CDR3 contains 14 residues. Unmatched junction bases numbered 3, after V lost 5 bases and J lost 6 bases. Germline CDR1 SGHNT, CDR2 YYREEE (reference sequence). CDR3 nucleotide sequence: TGTGCCAGCAGACTAGCGGGAGGGCCGGATACGCAGTATTTT. This sequence encodes CASRLAGGPDTQYF. Together with reference TRBV5-4 and TRBJ2-3, the CDR3 gives the full variable domain: ETGVTQSPTHLIKTRGQQVTLRCSSQSGHNTVSWYQQALGQGPQFIFQYYREEENGRGNFPPRFSGLQFPNYSSELNVNALELDDSALYLCASRLAGGPDTQYFGPGTRLTVL.

V gene TRBV5-6 combines with J gene TRBJ2-2; 10 positions match TRBD1. From germline, CDR1 is SGHDT and CDR2 YYEEEE. The V segment lost 3 bases and the J segment 8 bases; nucleotides outside the gene matches: 4. The length of the CDR3 is 14 residues. DNA of the CDR3: TGTGCCAGCAGCTCAGACAGGGGGCCTGGGGAGCTGTTTTTT. The encoded protein is CASSSDRGPGELFF.

This clone appeared once. The gene calls are TRBV7-9 and TRBJ1-1, with TRBD1 identical over 9 bases. Germline V lookup: CDR1 SEHNR, CDR2 FQNEAQ (reference sequence). The ends lost 5 bases at V and 5 bases at J; junction bases unmatched: 9. The CDR3 sequence is 15 residues long. CDR3 bases: TGTGCCAGCAGCGCCCCGGGACAGGGAAGAACTGAAGCTTTCTTT. The encoded protein is CASSAPGQGRTEAFF.

V gene TRBV9 combines with J gene TRBJ2-7, with TRBD2 as a possible D gene (5 bases). CDR3 length: 15 residues. V was trimmed by 3 bases and J by 7 bases, leaving 20 bases between them. CDR1 is SGDLS and CDR2 is YYNGEE in the germline V gene. CDR3 bases: TGTGCCAGCAGCGCCCAGCCAGGACTCGCTTGGGAGCAGTACTTC. Its protein is CASSAQPGLAWEQYF.

This chain joins TRBV5-6 and TRBJ2-7; 12 bases are a match to TRBD2. The CDR3 has 14 residues. V dropped 6 bases and J dropped 4; count of bases not matched to a gene: 5. CDR1 is SGHDT and CDR2 is YYEEEE in the germline V gene. CDR3 region: CASTSTSGSYEQYF. CDR3 nucleotide sequence: TGTGCCAGCACCTCGACTAGCGGGAGTTACGAGCAGTACTTC.

The chain has TRBV29-1 and TRBJ2-7; 7 bases agree with TRBD1. The CDR3 length is 13 residues. Germline V gene lookup returns CDR1 SQVTM and CDR2 ANQGSEA. V shed 5 bases and J 3 bases; nucleotides not matched to a gene: 7. CDR3 amino acids: CSVRTGQGYEQYF. For the CDR3, the DNA is TGCAGCGTTAGGACAGGCCAGGGCTACGAGCAGTACTTC.

The chain has TRBV7-9 and TRBJ1-1; 7 nucleotides align to TRBD1. Germline V lookup: CDR1 SEHNR, CDR2 FQNEAQ (reference sequence). V trimming: 8 bases; J trimming: 5 bases; junction bases outside the gene matches: 2. This CDR3 spans 11 amino acids. The CDR3 sequence: CASGRGTEAFF. In nucleotides, the CDR3 is TGTGCCAGCGGCAGGGGGACTGAAGCTTTCTTT.

V usage is TRBV19 and J usage is TRBJ2-5, with 12 bases identical to TRBD2. Per germline, CDR1 LNHDA and CDR2 SQIVND (reference sequence). This CDR3 comprises 16 residues. With 4 bases clipped from V and 5 bases from J, the junction kept 8 bases outside the gene matches. The CDR3 reads CASSKTSGSFQETQYF. CDR3 sequence (DNA): TGTGCCAGTAGTAAGACTAGCGGGAGTTTTCAGGAGACCCAGTACTTC. Filled out from reference TRBV19 and TRBJ2-5, the complete variable domain reads DGGITQSPKYLFRKEGQNVTLSCEQNLNHDAMYWYRQDPGQGLRLIYYSQIVNDFQKGDIAEGYSVSREKKESFPLTVTSAQKNPTAFYLCASSKTSGSFQETQYFGPGTRLLVL.

The rearrangement links TRBV12-5 to TRBJ2-7; 14 nucleotides line up with TRBD2. Per germline, CDR1 LGHNT and CDR2 FRNRAP. The CDR3 loop spans 16 amino acids. With 7 bases clipped from V and 2 bases from J, the junction kept 7 bases outside the gene matches. The CDR3 sequence is CASAGGLAGGPYEQYF. CDR3 sequence (DNA): TGTGCTAGTGCTGGAGGACTAGCGGGGGGACCCTACGAGCAGTACTTC.